This T cell receptor beta chain stems from a study of T-cell memory formation after mild COVID-19. Background on the study: Clustering of TCRs was largely donor specific.

V shed 3 bases and J shed 2 bases, with 9 bases lying between them. The CDR3 spans 14 residues. Per the germline V gene, CDR1 is SNHLY and CDR2 is FYNNEI. 5'RACE with constant-segment primers yielded barcoded, UMI-tagged TCR alpha and TCR beta cDNA libraries. Each CDR3 protein is one row after TCRdb ran MiXCR on the 5' RACE reads. The sample carries 90,000 to 130,000 distinct CDR3 sequences, 18% recorded once. There are a few counts of this clonotype. Its specificity is unknown. Study-level points and caveats: Shrinking CD4+ clones were chiefly CM and EM; CD8+ ones were chiefly EMRA. Contracting clones from day 15 to 85 showed balanced CD4/CD8; later expanders favored CD4+.

The sequence derives from a young man who had mild COVID-19 (a few samples of this study predate the infection). Cell type and time point are not known. The chain is built from TRBV2 and TRBJ2-3; D uncertain. Sequencing was carried out using PBMCs or a T cell subset sorted from them (not recorded which). The CDR3 DNA sequence: TGTGCCAGCAGTGATGTTTCAGCCACAGATACGCAGTATTTT. Its translation is CASSDVSATDTQYF.